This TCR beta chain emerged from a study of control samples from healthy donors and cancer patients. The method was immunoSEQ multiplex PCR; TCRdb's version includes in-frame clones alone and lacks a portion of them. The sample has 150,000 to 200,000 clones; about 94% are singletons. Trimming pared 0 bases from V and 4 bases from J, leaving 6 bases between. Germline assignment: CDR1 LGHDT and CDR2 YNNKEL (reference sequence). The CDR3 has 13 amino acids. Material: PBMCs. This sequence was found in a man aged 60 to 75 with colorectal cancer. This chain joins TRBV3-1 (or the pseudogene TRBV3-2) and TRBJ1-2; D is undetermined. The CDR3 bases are TGTGCCAGCAGCCAAGAGGTCGGCTATGGCTACACCTTC. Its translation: CASSQEVGYGYTF.